The 5 T cell receptor beta chains reported below all come from one sample, sequenced in a study of cytomegalovirus exposure and HLA in healthy donors. 13 Jbeta primers and 60 Vbeta primers were used for the PCR. Sequencing used immunoSEQ multiplex PCR; TCRdb keeps in-frame clones, though not all of them. The data show about 200,000 clones, and the top ten clones hold less than 1%. Sequencing used PBMCs. The receptors derive from a woman under 40 in good health and CMV-seropositive.

The chain links TRBV27 to TRBJ2-1; 9 bases line up with TRBD2. This CDR3 is 17 amino acids long. J lost 0 bases, V lost 5 bases, and 8 bases had no gene match. Per germline, CDR1 MNHEY and CDR2 SMNVEV (reference sequence). Here the CDR3 reads CASSPLAGGSSYNEQFF. The CDR3, as DNA: TGTGCCAGCAGTCCCCTGGCGGGAGGGTCCTCCTACAATGAGCAGTTCTTC.

The chain employs TRBV7-2 and TRBJ1-2; 9 nucleotides agree with TRBD1. Germline CDR1 reads SGHTA; CDR2 reads FQGNSA. This CDR3 spans 14 amino acids. V was pared by 3 bases and J by 8 bases, with 7 bases of the junction left unmatched. In nucleotides, the CDR3 is TGTGCCAGCAGCTTCTATCGGACAGGGGAAGGCTACACCTTC. This codes for CASSFYRTGEGYTF. Together with reference TRBV7-2 and TRBJ1-2, the CDR3 gives the full variable domain: GAGVSQSPSNKVTEKGKDVELRCDPISGHTALYWYRQSLGQGLEFLIYFQGNSAPDKSGLPSDRFSAERTGGSVSTLTIQRTQQEDSAVYLCASSFYRTGEGYTFGSGTRLTVV.

The rearrangement uses TRBV7-9 and TRBJ1-2, with TRBD1 as a possible D gene (5 bases). The CDR3 consists of 15 residues. V lost 5 bases and J lost 0, with 13 bases in between. Per the germline V gene, CDR1 is SEHNR and CDR2 is FQNEAQ (reference sequence). This CDR3 reads CASSGRAQANYGYTF. CDR3 coding DNA: TGTGCCAGCAGCGGCAGGGCCCAAGCTAACTATGGCTACACCTTC.

The rearrangement joins TRBV9 to TRBJ2-2, with 11 bases aligning to TRBD2. This CDR3 is 17 amino acids long. Trimming removed 4 bases from V and 4 bases from J; junction bases left unmatched: 9. Looked up from germline, CDR1 is SGDLS and CDR2 is YYNGEE. The DNA for the CDR3 is TGTGCCAGCAGCCCAGATCCGACTAGCGGGACCACCGGGGAGCTGTTTTTT. Residues: CASSPDPTSGTTGELFF.

The chain recombines TRBV19 with TRBJ1-4, with 8 bases fitting TRBD1. Germline CDR1 is LNHDA and CDR2 is SQIVND (reference sequence). The CDR3 has 14 residues. V gave up 8 bases and J gave up 0 bases; unmatched junction bases: 2. The CDR3 loop reads CASETGATNEKLFF. CDR3 nucleotides: TGTGCCAGTGAGACAGGGGCAACTAATGAAAAACTGTTTTTT.